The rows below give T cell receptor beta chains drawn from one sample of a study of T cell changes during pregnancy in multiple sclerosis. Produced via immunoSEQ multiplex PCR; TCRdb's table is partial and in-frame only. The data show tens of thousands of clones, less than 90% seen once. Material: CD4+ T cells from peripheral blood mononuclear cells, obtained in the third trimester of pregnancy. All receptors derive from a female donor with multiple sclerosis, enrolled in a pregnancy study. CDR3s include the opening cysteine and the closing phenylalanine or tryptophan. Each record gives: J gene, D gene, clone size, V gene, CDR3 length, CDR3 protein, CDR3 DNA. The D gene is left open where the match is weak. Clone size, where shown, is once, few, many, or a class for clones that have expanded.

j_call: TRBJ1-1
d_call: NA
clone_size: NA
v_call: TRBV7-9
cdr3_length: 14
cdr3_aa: CASSFRGIDTEAFF
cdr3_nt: TGTGCCAGCAGCTTCCGGGGAATCGACACTGAAGCTTTCTTT

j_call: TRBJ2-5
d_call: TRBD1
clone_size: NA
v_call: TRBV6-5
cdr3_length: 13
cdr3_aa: CASSVDRVETQYF
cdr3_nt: TGTGCCAGCAGTGTCGACAGGGTAGAGACCCAGTACTTC

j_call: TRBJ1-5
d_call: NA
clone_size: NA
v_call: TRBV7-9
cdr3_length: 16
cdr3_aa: CASSPGPSGGNQPQHF
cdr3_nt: TGTGCCAGCAGCCCAGGCCCCTCGGGGGGCAATCAGCCCCAGCATTTT

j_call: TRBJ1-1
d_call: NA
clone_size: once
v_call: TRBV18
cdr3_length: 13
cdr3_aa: CASSPEWNTEAFF
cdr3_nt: TGTGCCAGCTCACCCGAGTGGAACACTGAAGCTTTCTTT

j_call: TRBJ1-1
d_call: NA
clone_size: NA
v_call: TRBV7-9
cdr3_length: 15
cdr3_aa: CASSLDGGRNTEAFF
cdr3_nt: TGTGCCAGCAGCTTAGACGGGGGTCGGAACACTGAAGCTTTCTTT

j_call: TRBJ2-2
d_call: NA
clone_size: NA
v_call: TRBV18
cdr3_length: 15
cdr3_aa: CASSPIGGDAGELFF
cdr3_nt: TGTGCCAGCTCACCAATTGGAGGGGACGCCGGGGAGCTGTTTTTT

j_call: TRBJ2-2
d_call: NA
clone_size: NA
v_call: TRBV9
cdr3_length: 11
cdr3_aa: CASSGVRGLFF
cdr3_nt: TGTGCCAGCAGCGGGGTTCGGGGTCTGTTTTTT

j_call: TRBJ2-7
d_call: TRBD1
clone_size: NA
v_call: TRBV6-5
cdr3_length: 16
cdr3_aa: CASSSFTGTESYEQYF
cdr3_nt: TGTGCCAGCAGTTCCTTCACCGGGACAGAAAGCTACGAGCAGTACTTC

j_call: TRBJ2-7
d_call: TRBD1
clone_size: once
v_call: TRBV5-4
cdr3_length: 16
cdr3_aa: CASSVHRDSTSYEQYF
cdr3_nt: TGTGCCAGCAGCGTCCATCGGGACAGTACTTCCTACGAGCAGTACTTC

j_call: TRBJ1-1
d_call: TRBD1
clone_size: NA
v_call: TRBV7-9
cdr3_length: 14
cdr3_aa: CASSLRTGGTEAFF
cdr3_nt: TGTGCCAGCAGCTTGAGGACAGGGGGCACTGAAGCTTTCTTT

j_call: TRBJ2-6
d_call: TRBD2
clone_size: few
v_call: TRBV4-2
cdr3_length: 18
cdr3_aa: CASSQGGGGAAGANVLTF
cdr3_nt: TGTGCCAGCAGCCAAGGGGGGGGTGGGGCCGCTGGGGCCAACGTCCTGACTTTC

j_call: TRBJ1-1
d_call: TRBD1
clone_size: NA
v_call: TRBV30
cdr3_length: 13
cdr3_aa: CAWNRQGVTEAFF
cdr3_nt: TGTGCCTGGAACCGACAGGGAGTTACTGAAGCTTTCTTT

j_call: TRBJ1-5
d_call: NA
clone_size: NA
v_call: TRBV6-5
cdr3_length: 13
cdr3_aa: CASTVRNNQPQHF
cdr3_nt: TGTGCCAGCACGGTCAGGAACAATCAGCCCCAGCATTTT

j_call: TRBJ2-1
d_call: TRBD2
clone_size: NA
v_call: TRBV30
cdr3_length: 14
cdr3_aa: CAWSRSGVYNEQFF
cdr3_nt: TGTGCCTGGAGTCGGAGCGGGGTTTACAATGAGCAGTTCTTC

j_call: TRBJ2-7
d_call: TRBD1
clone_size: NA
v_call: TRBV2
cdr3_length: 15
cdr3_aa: CASSLTDRGAYEQYF
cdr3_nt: TGTGCCAGCAGCCTCACGGACAGGGGAGCCTACGAGCAGTACTTC

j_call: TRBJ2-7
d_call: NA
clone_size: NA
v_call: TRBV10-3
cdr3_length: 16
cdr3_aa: CAISEVLSGDPYEQYF
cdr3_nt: TGTGCCATCAGTGAGGTACTTTCAGGGGACCCCTACGAGCAGTACTTC

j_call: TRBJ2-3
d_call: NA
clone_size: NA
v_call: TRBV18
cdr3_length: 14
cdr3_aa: CASSPTRVTDTQYF
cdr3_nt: TGTGCCAGCTCACCAACCCGGGTAACAGATACGCAGTATTTT

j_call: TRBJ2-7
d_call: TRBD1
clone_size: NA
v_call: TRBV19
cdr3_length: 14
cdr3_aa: CASSRTGGHYEQYF
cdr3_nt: TGTGCCAGTAGTAGAACAGGGGGCCACTACGAGCAGTACTTC

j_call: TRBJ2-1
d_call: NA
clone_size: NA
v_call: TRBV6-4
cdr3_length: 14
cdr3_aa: CASSDSTGRREQFF
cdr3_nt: TGTGCCAGCAGTGACTCGACAGGGAGGAGGGAGCAGTTCTTC

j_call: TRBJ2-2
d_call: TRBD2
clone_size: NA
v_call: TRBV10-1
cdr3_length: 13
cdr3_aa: CASSEAGAGELFF
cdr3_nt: TGCGCCAGCAGTGAGGCGGGGGCCGGGGAGCTGTTTTTT

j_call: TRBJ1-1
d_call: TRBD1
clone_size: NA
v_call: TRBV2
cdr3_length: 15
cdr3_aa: CASSQQGAENTEAFF
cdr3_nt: TGTGCCAGCAGTCAACAGGGGGCCGAGAACACTGAAGCTTTCTTT

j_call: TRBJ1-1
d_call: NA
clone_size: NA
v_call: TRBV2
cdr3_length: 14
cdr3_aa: CASTSRSSNTEAFF
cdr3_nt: TGTGCCAGCACCTCCCGGAGCTCCAACACTGAAGCTTTCTTT

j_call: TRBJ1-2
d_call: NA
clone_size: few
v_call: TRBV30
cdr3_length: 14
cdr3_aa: CAWSAGFPNYGYTF
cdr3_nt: TGTGCCTGGAGTGCAGGGTTTCCCAACTATGGCTACACCTTC

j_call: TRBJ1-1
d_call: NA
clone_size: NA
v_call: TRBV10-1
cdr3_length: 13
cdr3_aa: CASSESQNTEAFF
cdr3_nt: TGCGCCAGCAGTGAGTCCCAGAACACTGAAGCTTTCTTT

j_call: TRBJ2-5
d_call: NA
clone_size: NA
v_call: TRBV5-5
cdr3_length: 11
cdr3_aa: CASSRQETQYF
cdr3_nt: TGTGCCAGCAGCCGGCAAGAGACCCAGTACTTC

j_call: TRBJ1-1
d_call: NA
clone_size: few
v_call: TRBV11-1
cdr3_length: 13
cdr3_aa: CASSLQVNTEAFF
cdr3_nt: TGTGCCAGCAGCTTGCAGGTGAACACTGAAGCTTTCTTT

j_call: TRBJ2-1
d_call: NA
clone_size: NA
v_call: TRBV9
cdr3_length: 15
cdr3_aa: CASSVSSETYNEQFF
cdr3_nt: TGTGCCAGCAGCGTGTCTAGCGAGACTTATAATGAGCAGTTCTTC

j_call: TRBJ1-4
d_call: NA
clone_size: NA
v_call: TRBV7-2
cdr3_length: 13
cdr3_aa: CASSLSTIEKLFF
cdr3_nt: TGTGCCAGCAGCTTAAGCACTATCGAAAAACTGTTTTTT

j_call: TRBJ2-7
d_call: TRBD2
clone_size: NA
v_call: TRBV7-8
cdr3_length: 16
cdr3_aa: CASTLQKGLAGYEQYF
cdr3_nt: TGTGCCAGCACCCTTCAAAAAGGACTAGCGGGATACGAGCAGTACTTC

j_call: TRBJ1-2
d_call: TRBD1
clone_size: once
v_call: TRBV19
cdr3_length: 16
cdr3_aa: CASSMQGQTLLYGYTF
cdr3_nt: TGTGCCAGTAGCATGCAGGGACAGACCCTTCTCTATGGCTACACCTTC

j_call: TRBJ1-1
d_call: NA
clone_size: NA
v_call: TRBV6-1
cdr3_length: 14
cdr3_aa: CASTRPHQGTEAFF
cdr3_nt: TGTGCCAGCACCAGACCCCATCAGGGCACTGAAGCTTTCTTT

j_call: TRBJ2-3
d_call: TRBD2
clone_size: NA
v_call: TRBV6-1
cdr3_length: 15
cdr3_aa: CASRFSGGGTDTQYF
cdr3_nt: TGTGCCAGCAGATTTAGCGGGGGGGGCACAGATACGCAGTATTTT

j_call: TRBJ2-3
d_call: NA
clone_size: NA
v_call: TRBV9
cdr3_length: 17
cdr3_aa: CASSLLTAAAHTDTQYF
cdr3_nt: TGTGCCAGCAGCCTTTTGACCGCGGCAGCCCACACAGATACGCAGTATTTT

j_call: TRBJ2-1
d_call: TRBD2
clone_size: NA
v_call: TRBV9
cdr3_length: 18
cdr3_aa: CASSVGRGGQRLRNEQFF
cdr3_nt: TGTGCCAGCAGCGTCGGGCGGGGGGGCCAAAGACTCCGCAATGAGCAGTTCTTC

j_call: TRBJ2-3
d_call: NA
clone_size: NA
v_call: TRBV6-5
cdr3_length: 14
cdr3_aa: CASSSGTSTDTQYF
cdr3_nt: TGTGCCAGCAGTTCCGGGACTAGCACAGATACGCAGTATTTT

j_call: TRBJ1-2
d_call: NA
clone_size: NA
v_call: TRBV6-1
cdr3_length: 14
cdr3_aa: CASSYTQGGYGYTF
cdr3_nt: TGTGCCAGCAGTTATACTCAGGGAGGCTATGGCTACACCTTC

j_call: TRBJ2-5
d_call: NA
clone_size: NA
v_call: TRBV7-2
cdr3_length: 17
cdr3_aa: CASSLRLRAGATETQYF
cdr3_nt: TGTGCCAGCAGCTTAAGACTTAGGGCAGGGGCCACAGAGACCCAGTACTTC

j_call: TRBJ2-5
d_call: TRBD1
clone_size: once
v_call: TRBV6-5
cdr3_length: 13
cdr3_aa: CASSPRTGETQYF
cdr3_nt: TGTGCCAGCAGTCCGCGGACAGGGGAGACCCAGTACTTC

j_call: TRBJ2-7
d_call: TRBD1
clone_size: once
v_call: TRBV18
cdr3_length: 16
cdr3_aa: CASSPFRDRGTYEQYF
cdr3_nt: TGTGCCAGCTCACCGTTTCGGGACAGGGGGACCTACGAGCAGTACTTC

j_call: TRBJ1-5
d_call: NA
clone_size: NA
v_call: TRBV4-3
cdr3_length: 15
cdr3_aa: CASSQERGMGQPQHF
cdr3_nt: TGCGCCAGCAGCCAAGAACGGGGGATGGGTCAGCCCCAGCATTTT

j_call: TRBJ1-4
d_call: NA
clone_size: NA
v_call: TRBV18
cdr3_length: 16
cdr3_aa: CASSPPNQGRNEKLFF
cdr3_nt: TGTGCCAGCTCACCACCGAACCAGGGGAGAAATGAAAAACTGTTTTTT

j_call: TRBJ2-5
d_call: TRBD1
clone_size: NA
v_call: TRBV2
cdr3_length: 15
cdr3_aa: CASSGQGAERGTQYF
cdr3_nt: TGTGCCAGCAGTGGCCAGGGGGCGGAACGAGGGACCCAGTACTTC

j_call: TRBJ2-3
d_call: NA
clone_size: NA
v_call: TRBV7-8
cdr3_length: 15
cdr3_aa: CASSLGRRSTDTQYF
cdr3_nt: TGTGCCAGCAGCTTAGGGCGGCGTAGCACAGATACGCAGTATTTT

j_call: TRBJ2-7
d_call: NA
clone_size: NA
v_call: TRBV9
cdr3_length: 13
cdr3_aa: CASSVDSAYEQYF
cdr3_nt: TGTGCCAGCAGCGTAGATTCCGCCTACGAGCAGTACTTC

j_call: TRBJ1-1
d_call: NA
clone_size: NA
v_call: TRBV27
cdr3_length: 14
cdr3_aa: CASSSPGDFTEAFF
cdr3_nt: TGTGCCAGCAGTTCTCCAGGGGATTTTACTGAAGCTTTCTTT

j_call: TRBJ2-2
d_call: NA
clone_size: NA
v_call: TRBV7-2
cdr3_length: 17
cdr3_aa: CASSLGVSGVGTGELFF
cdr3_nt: TGTGCCAGCAGCTTAGGGGTGTCAGGGGTCGGTACCGGGGAGCTGTTTTTT

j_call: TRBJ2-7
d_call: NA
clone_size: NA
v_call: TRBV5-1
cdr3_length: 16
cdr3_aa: CASSLALSGAADEQYF
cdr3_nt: TGCGCCAGCAGCTTGGCGCTTTCTGGAGCTGCTGACGAGCAGTACTTC

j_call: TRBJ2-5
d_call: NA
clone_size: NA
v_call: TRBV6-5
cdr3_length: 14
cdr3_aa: CASSITEGLETQYF
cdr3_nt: TGTGCCAGCAGTATTACGGAGGGTTTGGAGACCCAGTACTTC

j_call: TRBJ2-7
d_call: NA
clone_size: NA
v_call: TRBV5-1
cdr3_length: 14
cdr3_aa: CASSLGGAGYEQYF
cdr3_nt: TGCGCCAGCAGCTTGGGAGGCGCCGGCTACGAGCAGTACTTC

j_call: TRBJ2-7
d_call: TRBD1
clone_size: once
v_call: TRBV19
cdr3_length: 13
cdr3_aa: CASRRQGSYEQYF
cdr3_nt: TGTGCCAGTAGAAGACAGGGGTCCTACGAGCAGTACTTC

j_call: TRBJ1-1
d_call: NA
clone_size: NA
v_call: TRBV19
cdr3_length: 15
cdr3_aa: CASSVRQGRGTEAFF
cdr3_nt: TGTGCCAGTAGTGTTCGGCAGGGAAGAGGCACTGAAGCTTTCTTT

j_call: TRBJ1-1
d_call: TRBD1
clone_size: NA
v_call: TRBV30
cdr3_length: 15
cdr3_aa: CAWSPLTGRNTEAFF
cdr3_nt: TGTGCCTGGAGTCCACTGACAGGGAGGAACACTGAAGCTTTCTTT

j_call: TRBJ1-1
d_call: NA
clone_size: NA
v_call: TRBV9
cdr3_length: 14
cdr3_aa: CASSAGEMNTEAFF
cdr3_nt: TGTGCCAGCAGCGCGGGGGAAATGAACACTGAAGCTTTCTTT

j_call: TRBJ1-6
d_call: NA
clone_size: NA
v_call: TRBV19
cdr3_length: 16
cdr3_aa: CASSIRVGQGMRPLHF
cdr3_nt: TGTGCCAGTAGTATTAGGGTGGGGCAGGGGATGAGGCCCCTCCACTTT

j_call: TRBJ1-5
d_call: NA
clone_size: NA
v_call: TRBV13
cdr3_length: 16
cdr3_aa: CASSLGYSYSNQPQHF
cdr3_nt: TGTGCCAGCAGCTTAGGATACAGTTATAGCAATCAGCCCCAGCATTTT

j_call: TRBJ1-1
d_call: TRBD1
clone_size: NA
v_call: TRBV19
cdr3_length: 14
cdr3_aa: CASSSQGEMGEAFF
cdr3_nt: TGTGCCAGTAGTAGTCAGGGGGAGATGGGTGAAGCTTTCTTT

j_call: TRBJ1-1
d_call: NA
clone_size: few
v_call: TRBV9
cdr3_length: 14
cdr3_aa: CASSGDRAWTEAFF
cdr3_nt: TGTGCCAGCAGCGGCGACAGAGCCTGGACTGAAGCTTTCTTT

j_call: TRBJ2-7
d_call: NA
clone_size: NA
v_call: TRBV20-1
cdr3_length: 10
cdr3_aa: CSASNYEQYF
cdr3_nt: TGCAGTGCTAGCAACTACGAGCAGTACTTC

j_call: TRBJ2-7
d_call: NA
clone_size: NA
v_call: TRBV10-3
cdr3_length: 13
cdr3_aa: CAARTEISYEQYF
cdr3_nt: TGTGCCGCCAGGACAGAAATCTCCTACGAGCAGTACTTC

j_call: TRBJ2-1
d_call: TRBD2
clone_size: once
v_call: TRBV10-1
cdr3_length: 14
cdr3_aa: CASSVGAGDNEQFF
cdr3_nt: TGCGCCAGCAGTGTAGGAGCGGGAGACAATGAGCAGTTCTTC